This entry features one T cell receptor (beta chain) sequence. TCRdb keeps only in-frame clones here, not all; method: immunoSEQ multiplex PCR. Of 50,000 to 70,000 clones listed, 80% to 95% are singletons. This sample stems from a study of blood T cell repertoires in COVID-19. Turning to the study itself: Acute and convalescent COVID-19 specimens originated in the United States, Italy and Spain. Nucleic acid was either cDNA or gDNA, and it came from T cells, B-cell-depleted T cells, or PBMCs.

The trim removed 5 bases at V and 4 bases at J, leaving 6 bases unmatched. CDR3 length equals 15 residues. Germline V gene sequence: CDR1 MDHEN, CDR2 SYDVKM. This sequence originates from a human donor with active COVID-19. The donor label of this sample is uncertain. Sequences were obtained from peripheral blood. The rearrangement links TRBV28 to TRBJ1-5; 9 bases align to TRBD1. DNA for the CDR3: TGTGCCAGCAGTCCGGGGACAGGGTGGAATCAGCCCCAGCATTTT. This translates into CASSPGTGWNQPQHF.